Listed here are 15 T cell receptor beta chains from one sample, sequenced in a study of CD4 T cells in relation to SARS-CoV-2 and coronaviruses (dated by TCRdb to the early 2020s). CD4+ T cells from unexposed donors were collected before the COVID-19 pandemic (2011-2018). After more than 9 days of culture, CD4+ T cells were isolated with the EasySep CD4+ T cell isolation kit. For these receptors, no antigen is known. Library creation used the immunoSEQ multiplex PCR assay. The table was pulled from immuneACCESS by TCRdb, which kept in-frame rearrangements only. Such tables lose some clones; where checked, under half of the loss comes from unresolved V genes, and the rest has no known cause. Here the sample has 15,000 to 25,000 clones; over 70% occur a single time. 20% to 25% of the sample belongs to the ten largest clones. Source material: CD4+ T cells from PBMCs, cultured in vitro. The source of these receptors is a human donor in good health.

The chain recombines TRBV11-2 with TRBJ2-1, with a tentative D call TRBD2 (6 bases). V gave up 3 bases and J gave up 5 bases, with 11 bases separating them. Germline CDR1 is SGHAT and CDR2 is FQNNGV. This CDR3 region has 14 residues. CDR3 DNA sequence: TGTGCCAGCAGCTTCGGGACTTCTAACAATGAGCAGTTCTTC. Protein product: CASSFGTSNNEQFF.

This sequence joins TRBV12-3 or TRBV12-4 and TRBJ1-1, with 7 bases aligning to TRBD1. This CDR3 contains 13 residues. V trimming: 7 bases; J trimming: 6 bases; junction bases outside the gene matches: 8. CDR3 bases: TGTGCCAGCACTGAGGGACAGACCTCTGAAGCTTTCTTT. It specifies CASTEGQTSEAFF.

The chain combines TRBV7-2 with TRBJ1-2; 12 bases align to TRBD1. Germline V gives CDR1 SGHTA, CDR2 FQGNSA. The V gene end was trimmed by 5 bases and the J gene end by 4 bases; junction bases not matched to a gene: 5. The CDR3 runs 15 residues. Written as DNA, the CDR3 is TGTGCCAGCAGCCCGGGACAGGGGGCTGGCTATGGCTACACCTTC. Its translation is CASSPGQGAGYGYTF. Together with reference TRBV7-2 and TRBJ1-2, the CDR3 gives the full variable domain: GAGVSQSPSNKVTEKGKDVELRCDPISGHTALYWYRQSLGQGLEFLIYFQGNSAPDKSGLPSDRFSAERTGGSVSTLTIQRTQQEDSAVYLCASSPGQGAGYGYTFGSGTRLTVV.

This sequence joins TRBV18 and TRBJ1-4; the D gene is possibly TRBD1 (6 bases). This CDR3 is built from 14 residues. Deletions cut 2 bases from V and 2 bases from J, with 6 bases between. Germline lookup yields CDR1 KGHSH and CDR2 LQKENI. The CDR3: CASSPGQTNEKLFF. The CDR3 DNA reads TGTGCCAGCTCACCAGGACAGACTAATGAAAAACTGTTTTTT.

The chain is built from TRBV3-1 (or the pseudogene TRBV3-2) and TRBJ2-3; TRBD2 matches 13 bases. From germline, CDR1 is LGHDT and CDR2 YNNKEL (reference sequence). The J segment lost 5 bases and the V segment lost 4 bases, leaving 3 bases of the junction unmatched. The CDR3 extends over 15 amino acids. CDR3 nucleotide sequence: TGTGCCAGCAGCCGAGGACTAGCGGGAGTAGATACGCAGTATTTT. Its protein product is CASSRGLAGVDTQYF.

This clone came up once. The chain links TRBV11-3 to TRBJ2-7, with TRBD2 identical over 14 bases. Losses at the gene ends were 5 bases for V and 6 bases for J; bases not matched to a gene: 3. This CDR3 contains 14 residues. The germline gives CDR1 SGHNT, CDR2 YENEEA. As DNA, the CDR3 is TGTGCCAGCAGCCCTGGACTAGCGGGAGGCGAGCAGTACTTC. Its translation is CASSPGLAGGEQYF.

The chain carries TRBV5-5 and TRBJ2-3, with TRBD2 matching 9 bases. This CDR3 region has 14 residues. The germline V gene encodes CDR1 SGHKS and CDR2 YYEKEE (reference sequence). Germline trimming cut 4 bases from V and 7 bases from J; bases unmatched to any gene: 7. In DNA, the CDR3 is TGTGCCAGCAGCGCCGCGGGGGGGCTGTATACGCAGTATTTT. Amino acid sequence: CASSAAGGLYTQYF.

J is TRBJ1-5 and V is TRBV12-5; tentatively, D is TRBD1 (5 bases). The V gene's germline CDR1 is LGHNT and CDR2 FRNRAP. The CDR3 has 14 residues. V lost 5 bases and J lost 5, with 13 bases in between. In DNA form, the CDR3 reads TGTGCTAGTGGTAGTCGGGACGGTGATCAGCCCCAGCATTTT. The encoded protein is CASGSRDGDQPQHF.

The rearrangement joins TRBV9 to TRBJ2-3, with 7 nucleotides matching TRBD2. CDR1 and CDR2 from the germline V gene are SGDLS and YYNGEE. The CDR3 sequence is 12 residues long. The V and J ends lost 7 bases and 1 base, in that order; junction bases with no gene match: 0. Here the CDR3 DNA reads TGTGCCAGCCGGGGGGGCACAGATACGCAGTATTTT. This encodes CASRGGTDTQYF.

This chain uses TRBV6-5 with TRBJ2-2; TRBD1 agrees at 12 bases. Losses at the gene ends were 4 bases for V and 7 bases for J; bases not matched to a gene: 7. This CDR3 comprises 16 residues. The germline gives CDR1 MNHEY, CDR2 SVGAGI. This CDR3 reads CASSSGTGGFNGELFF. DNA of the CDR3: TGTGCCAGCAGTTCCGGGACAGGGGGCTTTAACGGGGAGCTGTTTTTT.

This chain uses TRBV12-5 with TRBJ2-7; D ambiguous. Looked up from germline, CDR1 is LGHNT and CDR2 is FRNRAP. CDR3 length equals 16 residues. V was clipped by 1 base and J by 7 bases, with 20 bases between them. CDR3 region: CASGLGPKSPHEEQYF. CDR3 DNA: TGTGCTAGTGGTTTGGGTCCGAAGAGCCCGCATGAAGAGCAGTACTTC.

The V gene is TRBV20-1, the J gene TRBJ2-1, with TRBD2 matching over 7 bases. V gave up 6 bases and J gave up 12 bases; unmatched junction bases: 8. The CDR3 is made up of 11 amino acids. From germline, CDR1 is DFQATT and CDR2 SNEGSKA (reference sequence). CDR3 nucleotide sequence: TGCAGTGCACCCAGACTAGCCGGGCAGTTCTTC. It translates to CSAPRLAGQFF.

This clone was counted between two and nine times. The CDR3 DNA is TGTGCCAGCAGCCATACCTATTCGGGCAATCAGCCCCAGCATTTT. It codes for CASSHTYSGNQPQHF. V is TRBV4-2 and J is TRBJ1-5; D gene ambiguous. Germline loops: CDR1 LGHNA, CDR2 YNFKEQ. The CDR3 runs to 15 residues. V gave up 3 bases and J gave up 2 bases, with 11 bases separating them.

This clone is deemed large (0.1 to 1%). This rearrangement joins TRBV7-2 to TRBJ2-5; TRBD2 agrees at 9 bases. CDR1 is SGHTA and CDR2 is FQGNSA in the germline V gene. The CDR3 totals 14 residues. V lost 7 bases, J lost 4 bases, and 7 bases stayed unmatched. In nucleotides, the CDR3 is TGTGCCAGCATCCGCAAAGCGGGAGGAGAGACCCAGTACTTC. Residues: CASIRKAGGETQYF. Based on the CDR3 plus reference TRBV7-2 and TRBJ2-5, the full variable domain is GAGVSQSPSNKVTEKGKDVELRCDPISGHTALYWYRQSLGQGLEFLIYFQGNSAPDKSGLPSDRFSAERTGGSVSTLTIQRTQQEDSAVYLCASIRKAGGETQYFGPGTRLLVL.

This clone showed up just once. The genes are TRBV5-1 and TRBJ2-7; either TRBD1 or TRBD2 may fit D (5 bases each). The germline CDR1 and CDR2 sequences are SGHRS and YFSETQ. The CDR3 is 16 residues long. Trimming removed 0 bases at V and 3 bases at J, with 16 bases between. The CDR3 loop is CASSLAPGTGYYEQYF. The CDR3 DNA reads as TGCGCCAGCAGCTTGGCGCCGGGGACGGGATACTACGAGCAGTACTTC.